This T cell receptor (beta chain) comes out of a study of blood T cell repertoires in COVID-19. At the level of the study: Sites in the United States, Italy and Spain provided acute and convalescent COVID-19 samples.

The germline V gene encodes CDR1 SGHRS and CDR2 YFSETQ. The germline V and J ends were trimmed by 4 bases and 3 bases, with 20 bases remaining between them. The CDR3 length is 16 residues. Cohort assignment relied on participant-reported clinical history. TCRdb's copy holds only in-frame clones and misses some; the assay was immunoSEQ multiplex PCR. The table shows about 150,000 clones, with 84% occurring only once. Sequenced sample: PBMCs or T cells enriched from blood (not recorded which). This clonotype originated in a woman aged 45-59 years who had been exposed to COVID-19. The chain combines TRBV5-1 with TRBJ2-7; D is perhaps TRBD2 (6 bases). This chain's CDR3 is CASSDEGRGKGYEQYF. The CDR3 bases are TGCGCCAGCAGCGACGAAGGGCGGGGAAAGGGCTACGAGCAGTACTTC.